This T cell receptor (beta chain) was found in a study of blood T cell repertoires in COVID-19. Study at large: The study drew acute and convalescent COVID-19 samples from the United States, Italy and Spain. Sources were T cells, B-cell-depleted T cells, or PBMCs; the material itself was cDNA or gDNA.

In the source study's methods: Amplifying reference gene primers gave estimates of nucleated cell counts. Produced via immunoSEQ multiplex PCR; TCRdb's table is partial and in-frame only. That table gives V, J and clone size, and the DNA gave D and trimming. Here the sample spans about 100,000 clones, more than 75% being singletons. The CDR3 is 15 amino acids. The TCR was taken from a man aged 25 to 40 in a cohort sampled during active COVID-19. The sequenced sample consisted of peripheral blood. The chain couples TRBV21-1 to TRBJ2-2; TRBD1 is the table's D call and was not checked against the DNA. TRBV21-1 is termed a pseudogene. CDR3 in amino acids: CASSNRDRDTGELFF. CDR3 bases: TGTGCCAGCAGCAACCGGGACAGGGACACCGGGGAGCTGTTTTTT.